The rows below give T cell receptor beta chains drawn from one sample of a study of blood T cell repertoires in COVID-19. Here immunoSEQ multiplex PCR was the method, and the copy in TCRdb shows in-frame clones only, minus some. The sample lists roughly 52,000 clones; over 65% were seen once. Sample: peripheral blood. Receptors were obtained from an elderly man with COVID-19, enrolled during active disease. CDR3s leave out the opening cysteine and the closing phenylalanine or tryptophan. Expanded clones are given a class, and other clones once, few, many or no size at all.

clone_size v_call cdr3_aa
NA TRBV5-4 ASSSKQGFAGELF
NA TRBV7-2 ASSATSYEQY
few TRBV5-1 ASSLDPLAGGYEQY
NA TRBV5-5 ASSPIPGQEGEKLF
NA TRBV29-1 SVLTGGWDTEAF
NA TRBV7-2 ASSLEGTGLPLYGYT
NA TRBV6-5 ASSYRGGQPQH
NA TRBV19 ASSLARENTEAF
NA TRBV24-1 ATSDPGGDGYT
few TRBV28 ASSSSGQGQETQY
NA TRBV10-3 AISELNNEQF
NA TRBV7-3 ASSPTGGLGTDTQY
NA TRBV5-1 ASSLGGQGFQPQH
few TRBV10-1 ASSESRASGYNEQF
NA TRBV7-6 ASSPRAGGDEKLF
NA TRBV19 AAQGKQHTDTQY
NA TRBV6-2/TRBV6-3 ASSRAGGARAQY
once TRBV6-2/TRBV6-3 ASSHRVQETQY
NA TRBV5-1 ASSLAGGRQPQH
NA TRBV6-6 ASGLAGGSHEQY
NA TRBV18 ASSPFTEESEQF
NA TRBV19 ASSWGQGRNQPQH
few TRBV6-2/TRBV6-3 ASSYSVRKVLVSNQPQH
NA TRBV11-3 ASSPQGTGLGEQY
NA TRBV27 ASSSRVSGNTIY
NA TRBV5-4 ASSLVQGMNTEAF
NA TRBV7-9 ASSLGATGTVAEKLF
NA TRBV14 ASSQTAGVLYEQY
NA TRBV24-1 ATSDSRGYSNQPQH
once TRBV18 ASSPRERGKDWSSGNTIY
NA TRBV10-3 AIGTGVGNTIY
NA TRBV23-1 ASSQLQGGSSQPQH
NA TRBV2 ASTGGIYSNQPQH
NA TRBV29-1 SVRGQGNQPQH
NA TRBV19 ASSVTDSSNQPQH
NA TRBV18 ASSTQGARDYGYT
NA TRBV10-1 ASSEIGGRAPNEQF